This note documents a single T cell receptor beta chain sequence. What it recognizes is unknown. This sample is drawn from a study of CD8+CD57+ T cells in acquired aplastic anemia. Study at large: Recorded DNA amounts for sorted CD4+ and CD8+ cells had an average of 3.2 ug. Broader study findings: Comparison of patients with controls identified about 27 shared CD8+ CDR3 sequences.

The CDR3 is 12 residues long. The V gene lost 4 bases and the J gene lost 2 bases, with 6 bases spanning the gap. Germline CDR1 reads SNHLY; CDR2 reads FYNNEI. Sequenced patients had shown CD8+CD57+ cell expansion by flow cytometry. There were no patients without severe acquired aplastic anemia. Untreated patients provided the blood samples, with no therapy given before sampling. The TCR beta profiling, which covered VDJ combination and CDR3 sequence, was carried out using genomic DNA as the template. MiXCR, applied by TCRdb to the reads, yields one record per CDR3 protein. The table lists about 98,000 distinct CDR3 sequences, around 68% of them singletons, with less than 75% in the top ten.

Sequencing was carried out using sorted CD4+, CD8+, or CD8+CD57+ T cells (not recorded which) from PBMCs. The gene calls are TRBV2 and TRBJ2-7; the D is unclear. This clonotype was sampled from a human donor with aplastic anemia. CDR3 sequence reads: CASSGTPYEQYF. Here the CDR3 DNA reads TGTGCCAGCAGTGGCACCCCCTACGAGCAGTACTTC.